This TCR beta chain was sequenced in a study of blood T cells in healthy people across ages. Overall study context: The capture of about one barcoded beta molecule per two T cells was achieved by template switching.

The study's findings and limits: Donor CMV status, an unknown factor, possibly confounded changes in expanded clonotypes. It was the long-lived donors that had more naive CD4+ cells and higher diversity than aged donors. Measured against age, TCR beta diversity per million T cells decreased in a roughly linear manner.

Sample-barcoded 5' priming and a J-beta primer mix drove a second PCR of roughly 7 to 11 cycles. TCRdb reprocessed the 5' RACE reads via MiXCR and lists one record per CDR3 protein. The table includes around 1,900,000 distinct CDR3 sequences, roughly two fifths detected once. This clonotype was counted a few times. Its antigen remains unidentified. The TCR was taken from a human donor in good health. Sequencing input: blood.

The CDR3 is CATTGYTSTDTQYF. CDR3 DNA: TGTGCCACCACAGGTTATACTAGCACAGATACGCAGTATTTT. The chain joins TRBV6-6 to TRBJ2-3; D possibly corresponds to TRBD1 (5 bases). The CDR3 consists of 14 residues. CDR1 is MNHNY, CDR2 SVGAGI, per germline (reference sequence). V lost 10 bases and J lost 0, with 14 bases in between.